These T cell receptor beta chains were read from a single sample in a study of T-cell memory formation after mild COVID-19. TCRdb processed the 5' RACE reads anew with MiXCR; each CDR3 protein has one entry. The table has hundreds of thousands of distinct CDR3 sequences, approximately 15% seen once. Source material: PBMCs or a T cell subset sorted from them (not recorded which). All receptors come from a man in his late teens or twenties who had mild COVID-19 (a few samples of this study predate the infection). Cell type and time point are not known. Both conserved end residues are part of each CDR3. D genes are given only for firm matches. Only some rows state a clone size, as once, few, many or a class for expanded clones.

clone_size,d_call,j_call,v_call,cdr3_aa,cdr3_nt
few,TRBD2,TRBJ2-1,TRBV29-1,CSVEDQRGGSYNEQFF,TGCAGCGTTGAAGATCAACGCGGGGGCTCCTACAATGAGCAGTTCTTC
-,-,TRBJ2-5,TRBV6-2/TRBV6-3,CASSYGEHGWETQYF,TGTGCCAGCAGTTATGGGGAACATGGATGGGAGACCCAGTACTTC
-,-,TRBJ2-2,TRBV12-3/TRBV12-4,CASSLSGAITGELFF,TGTGCCAGCAGTTTATCGGGGGCAATCACCGGGGAGCTGTTTTTT
-,TRBD2,TRBJ2-5,TRBV29-1,CSVSQTSGGQGETQYF,TGCAGCGTCTCCCAGACTAGCGGGGGCCAGGGGGAGACCCAGTACTTC
many,-,TRBJ2-5,TRBV7-9,CASSLGQDLEETQYF,TGTGCCAGCAGCTTAGGACAGGACCTTGAAGAGACCCAGTACTTC
-,TRBD2,TRBJ2-1,TRBV7-2,CASSSGLGLEQFF,TGTGCCAGCAGCTCTGGACTAGGGCTTGAGCAGTTCTTC
few,-,TRBJ2-7,TRBV7-8,CASGDRASYEQYF,TGTGCCAGCGGGGATCGGGCATCCTACGAGCAGTACTTC
-,-,TRBJ2-3,TRBV20-1,CSARDLRGLTDTQYF,TGCAGTGCTAGAGATCTCCGGGGGCTCACAGATACGCAGTATTTT
few,TRBD2,TRBJ2-5,TRBV20-1,CSAVGTSGGAWETQYF,TGCAGTGCTGTCGGGACTAGCGGGGGGGCTTGGGAGACCCAGTACTTC
few,-,TRBJ2-7,TRBV7-8,CASSLGPFREQYF,TGTGCCAGCAGCTTAGGCCCCTTTCGGGAGCAGTACTTC
-,-,TRBJ1-4,TRBV27,CASSLGPRKKLFF,TGTGCCAGCAGTTTAGGACCGAGAAAAAAACTGTTTTTT
many,TRBD2,TRBJ2-3,TRBV6-2/TRBV6-3,CASSFTTSGGQSTDTQYF,TGTGCCAGCAGCTTTACAACTAGCGGGGGCCAAAGCACAGATACGCAGTATTTT
-,TRBD1,TRBJ1-5,TRBV7-2,CASSPTGDQPQHF,TGTGCCAGCAGCCCGACAGGGGATCAGCCCCAGCATTTT
-,-,TRBJ2-5,TRBV6-5,CASSYSPPNRGETQYF,TGTGCCAGCAGTTACTCTCCCCCCAACCGGGGGGAGACCCAGTACTTC
few,-,TRBJ1-5,TRBV30,CAWSAVNNQPQHF,TGTGCCTGGAGTGCCGTTAATAATCAGCCCCAGCATTTT
-,-,TRBJ2-2,TRBV7-3,CASSPSGAAGELFF,TGTGCCAGCAGCCCCTCTGGGGCGGCCGGGGAGCTGTTTTTT
few,TRBD2,TRBJ2-5,TRBV10-3,CAISESAGGVGGTQYF,TGTGCCATCAGTGAGTCTGCGGGGGGAGTAGGCGGGACCCAGTACTTC
-,-,TRBJ2-2,TRBV10-3,CAMKETQAGGELFF,TGTGCCATGAAGGAGACCCAGGCGGGCGGGGAGCTGTTTTTT
few,TRBD1,TRBJ1-2,TRBV12-3/TRBV12-4,CASSFTIRDRDGYTF,TGTGCCAGCAGTTTCACAATCCGGGACAGGGATGGCTACACCTTC
-,-,TRBJ1-6,TRBV2,CASFPGWGRNSPLHF,TGTGCCAGCTTTCCCGGGTGGGGAAGGAATTCACCCCTCCACTTT
many,TRBD2,TRBJ2-5,TRBV10-2,CASNLAGGTETQYF,TGCGCCAGCAACCTAGCGGGGGGCACAGAGACCCAGTACTTC
few,TRBD1,TRBJ1-2,TRBV4-1,CASSQDKIGGQGDPNYGYTF,TGCGCCAGCAGCCAAGATAAGATTGGAGGACAGGGGGATCCTAACTATGGCTACACCTTC
few,-,TRBJ1-4,TRBV11-2,CASSGRGPRGEKLFF,TGTGCCAGCAGCGGCCGGGGCCCACGCGGAGAAAAACTGTTTTTT
few,TRBD2,TRBJ2-3,TRBV5-5,CASTLAGGDTQYF,TGTGCCAGCACCCTAGCGGGGGGGGATACGCAGTATTTT
many,-,TRBJ1-3,TRBV29-1,CSAILGMGGNTIYF,TGCAGCGCCATTCTAGGGATGGGAGGAAACACCATATATTTT
many,-,TRBJ1-1,TRBV20-1,CSGLGTEAFF,TGCAGTGGGCTGGGAACTGAAGCTTTCTTT
-,-,TRBJ1-5,TRBV30,CAWTPGGQGQPQHF,TGTGCCTGGACCCCCGGGGGGCAAGGTCAGCCCCAGCATTTT
many,TRBD2,TRBJ2-1,TRBV14,CASSQGWTSGAEQFF,TGTGCCAGCAGCCAAGGATGGACTAGCGGGGCTGAGCAGTTCTTC
-,-,TRBJ1-2,TRBV10-3,CAISESLNYGYTF,TGTGCCATCAGTGAGTCGCTTAACTATGGCTACACCTTC
-,-,TRBJ2-5,TRBV12-3/TRBV12-4,CASSLAGRKETQYF,TGTGCCAGCAGTTTAGCGGGCAGAAAAGAGACCCAGTACTTC
few,-,TRBJ2-3,TRBV6-2/TRBV6-3,CASSFFYHPDTQYF,TGTGCCAGCAGTTTCTTCTATCACCCAGATACGCAGTATTTT
-,-,TRBJ1-6,TRBV20-1,CSARASPGTLDSPLHF,TGCAGTGCTAGGGCCAGTCCCGGGACACTAGATTCACCCCTCCACTTT
-,TRBD1,TRBJ2-5,TRBV5-1,CASSRLWTGPEETQYF,TGCGCCAGCAGCCGACTTTGGACAGGCCCGGAGGAGACCCAGTACTTC
-,-,TRBJ2-5,TRBV2,CASSEAATDSIETQYF,TGTGCCAGCAGTGAAGCCGCGACCGACAGCATCGAGACCCAGTACTTC
few,-,TRBJ2-6,TRBV6-5,CASSRVPSGANVLTF,TGTGCCAGCAGCCGCGTTCCCTCTGGGGCCAACGTCCTGACTTTC
few,-,TRBJ2-3,TRBV6-4,CASSDLERQASTDTQYF,TGTGCCAGCAGTGACTTGGAGCGACAAGCTAGCACAGATACGCAGTATTTT
-,-,TRBJ2-4,TRBV5-6,CASNLRDRDIQYF,TGTGCCAGCAACTTACGTGATAGGGACATTCAGTACTTC
few,-,TRBJ1-2,TRBV5-4,CASSLSRSYGYTF,TGTGCCAGCAGCTTGTCCCGCAGTTATGGCTACACCTTC
few,TRBD1,TRBJ2-5,TRBV7-8,CASSLGQGSGTQYF,TGTGCCAGCAGCTTAGGACAGGGGTCAGGGACCCAGTACTTC
few,TRBD1,TRBJ1-2,TRBV7-9,CASSRAYLGQGGSNYGYTF,TGTGCCAGCAGCCGAGCTTACCTAGGACAGGGTGGAAGCAATTATGGCTACACCTTC
-,-,TRBJ1-6,TRBV12-3/TRBV12-4,CASRPPGTPLHF,TGTGCCAGCAGGCCCCCTGGGACACCCCTCCACTTT
few,-,TRBJ1-1,TRBV4-3,CASSPDKNTEAFF,TGCGCCAGCAGCCCCGACAAGAACACTGAAGCTTTCTTT
-,-,TRBJ2-5,TRBV5-5,CASSLTRGWQETQYF,TGTGCCAGCAGCTTGACCAGGGGATGGCAAGAGACCCAGTACTTC
-,TRBD1,TRBJ2-1,TRBV24-1,CATSGGGQGYNEQFF,TGTGCCACCAGTGGGGGGGGACAGGGCTACAATGAGCAGTTCTTC
-,-,TRBJ1-1,TRBV6-5,CASSQDTSITEAFF,TGTGCCAGCAGTCAGGACACATCGATCACTGAAGCTTTCTTT
few,TRBD1,TRBJ1-2,TRBV12-3/TRBV12-4,CASSSWDRGYGYTF,TGTGCCAGCAGTTCCTGGGACAGGGGCTATGGCTACACCTTC
-,-,TRBJ2-7,TRBV29-1,CSAGDSSYEQYF,TGCAGCGCCGGAGACAGCTCCTACGAGCAGTACTTC